The 6 T cell receptor beta chains below were found in one sample sequenced in a study of T cells in Graves' hyperthyroidism and ophthalmopathy. The source material, RNA transcripts, was used to amplify TCR beta CDR3 regions. The study used the HTBI primer set for a first-round RT-PCR of the TCR CDR3. TCRdb processed the multiplex PCR reads anew with MiXCR; each CDR3 protein has one entry. Here the sample spans some 380,000 distinct CDR3 sequences, roughly 14% being singletons. The sequenced material came from blood. The receptors originated from a young man with Graves' hyperthyroidism that later progressed to Graves' ophthalmopathy.

Comments on this clonotype: This may be a read error: a much more frequent sequence differs by one nucleotide. The CDR3 sequence: CASSLLAESEKLFF. As DNA, the CDR3 is TGTGCCAGCAGTTTACTCGCGGAAAGTGAAAAACTGTTTTTT. The chain has TRBV13 and TRBJ1-4; no clear D gene. Germline V gives CDR1 PRHDT, CDR2 FYEKMQ (reference sequence). The CDR3 extends over 14 amino acids. V lost 6 bases and J 7 bases, leaving 15 bases between the germline ends. The full variable domain, completed using reference TRBV13 and TRBJ1-4, is AAGVIQSPRHLIKEKRETATLKCYPIPRHDTVYWYQQGPGQDPQFLISFYEKMQSDKGSIPDRFSAQQFSDYHSELNMSSLELGDSALYFCASSLLAESEKLFFGSGTQLSVL.

About this clonotype: A much larger clone lies one base from this, so it may be a read error. The V and J genes are TRBV6-5 and TRBJ2-1; D unclear. V was clipped by 2 bases and J by 0 bases, with 8 bases between them. The CDR3 is 15 residues long. Germline V gene sequence: CDR1 MNHEY, CDR2 SVGAGI. Here the CDR3 reads CASSYTRSSYNEQFF. CDR3 DNA sequence: TGTGCCAGCAGTTACACCAGGAGCTCCTACAATGAGCAGTTCTTC.

Regarding this clonotype: It may be a read error: a sequence one base away is much more abundant. This sequence joins TRBV5-1 and TRBJ2-3; TRBD2 is a possible D gene (5 bases). The ends were cut back, 3 bases at V and 6 bases at J, with 17 bases in the middle. Germline CDR1 SGHRS, CDR2 YFSETQ. The CDR3 is 15 residues long. In DNA form, the CDR3 reads TGCGCCAGCAGCTCGGGATCACCGAGTGGGGATACGCAGTATTTT. As protein: CASSSGSPSGDTQYF.

This clonotype came up many times. The chain is built from TRBV27 and TRBJ1-2, with TRBD1 matching over 7 bases. Germline trimming cut 4 bases from V and 4 bases from J; bases unmatched to any gene: 6. This CDR3 region has 14 residues. Germline assignment: CDR1 MNHEY and CDR2 SMNVEV (reference sequence). The CDR3 sequence is CASSSRTGAYGYTF. CDR3 DNA sequence: TGTGCCAGCAGTTCTCGGACAGGAGCCTATGGCTACACCTTC.

This clonotype was seen at least ten times. The V gene is TRBV28, the J gene TRBJ2-5; the match to TRBD1 covers 7 bases. The CDR3 is 14 amino acids. V gave up 10 bases and J gave up 0 bases; unmatched junction bases: 8. Germline-derived CDR1 and CDR2 are MDHEN and SYDVKM. For the CDR3, the DNA is TGTGCCACACGCAGGGGGACGGACCAAGAGACCCAGTACTTC. Residues: CATRRGTDQETQYF.

In this sample, this clonotype turned up many times. V usage is TRBV10-3 and J usage is TRBJ2-1; no definite D call. The germline gives CDR1 ENHRY, CDR2 SYGVKD. The CDR3 has 14 residues. Trimming removed 3 bases from V and 5 bases from J, with 11 bases in between. CDR3 loop: CAISDSINDNEQFF. The CDR3 DNA follows: TGTGCCATCAGTGATTCCATTAACGACAATGAGCAGTTCTTC.